This T cell receptor beta chain emerged from a study of blood T cells in healthy people across ages. A second about 7 to 12 cycle PCR used barcoded and J-beta primers. The authors tagged each cDNA molecule using a template-switch adaptor with 12 random nucleotides. TCRdb processed the 5' RACE reads anew with MiXCR; each CDR3 protein has one entry. The repertoire holds 2 million or so distinct CDR3 sequences, with 49% as singletons. Study outcomes and limitations: Leaving the PBMCs unsorted stopped any conclusive comparison of naive versus antigen-experienced cells.

Comment on this clonotype: Its antigen is undetermined.

This TCR was recovered from a middle-aged woman in good health. The sequenced material came from blood.

The CDR3 is CSASGVTDTQYF. The CDR3 bases are TGCAGTGCTTCGGGGGTTACAGATACGCAGTATTTT. The chain combines TRBV20-1 with TRBJ2-3; maybe TRBD2 (6 bases). V was clipped by 5 bases and J by 3 bases, with 9 bases between them. Germline V gene sequence: CDR1 DFQATT, CDR2 SNEGSKA (reference sequence). This CDR3 comprises 12 residues.